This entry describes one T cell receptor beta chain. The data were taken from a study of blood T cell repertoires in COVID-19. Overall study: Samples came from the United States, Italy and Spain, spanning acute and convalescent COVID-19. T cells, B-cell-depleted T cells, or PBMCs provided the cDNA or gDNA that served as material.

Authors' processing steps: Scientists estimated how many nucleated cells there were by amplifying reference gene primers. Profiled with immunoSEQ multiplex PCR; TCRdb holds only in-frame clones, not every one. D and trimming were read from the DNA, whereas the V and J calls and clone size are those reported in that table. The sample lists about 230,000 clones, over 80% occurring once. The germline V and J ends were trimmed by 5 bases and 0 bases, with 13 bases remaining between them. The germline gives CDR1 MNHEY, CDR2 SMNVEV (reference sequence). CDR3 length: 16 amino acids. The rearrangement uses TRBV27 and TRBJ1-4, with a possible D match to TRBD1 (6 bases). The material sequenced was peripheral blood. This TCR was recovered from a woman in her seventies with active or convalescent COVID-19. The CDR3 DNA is TGTGCCAGCAGTCCCGGGGGGGGCGCAACTAATGAAAAACTGTTTTTT. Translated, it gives CASSPGGGATNEKLFF. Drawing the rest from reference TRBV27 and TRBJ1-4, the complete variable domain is EAQVTQNPRYLITVTGKKLTVTCSQNMNHEYMSWYRQDPGLGLRQIYYSMNVEVTDKGDVPEGYKVSRKEKRNFPLILESPSPNQTSLYFCASSPGGGATNEKLFFGSGTQLSVL.